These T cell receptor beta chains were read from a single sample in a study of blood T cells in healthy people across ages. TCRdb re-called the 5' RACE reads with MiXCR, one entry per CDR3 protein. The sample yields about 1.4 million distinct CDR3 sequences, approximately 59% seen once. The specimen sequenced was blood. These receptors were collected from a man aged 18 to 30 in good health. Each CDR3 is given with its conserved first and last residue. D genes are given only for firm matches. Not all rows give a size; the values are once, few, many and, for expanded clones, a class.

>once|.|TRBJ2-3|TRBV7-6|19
CASSPGDGSIFTATDTQYF
TGTGCCAGCAGCCCCGGGGACGGATCCATTTTCACGGCCACAGATACGCAGTATTTT
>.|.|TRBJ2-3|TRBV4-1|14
CASSQEFGSDTQYF
TGCGCCAGCAGCCAAGAATTCGGCTCAGATACGCAGTATTTT
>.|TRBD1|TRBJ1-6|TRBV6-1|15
CASSEEDRANSPLHF
TGTGCCAGCAGTGAAGAGGACAGGGCCAATTCACCCCTCCACTTT
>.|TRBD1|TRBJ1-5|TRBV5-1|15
CASSSEGAMGQPQHF
TGCGCCAGCAGCTCGGAGGGGGCCATGGGCCAGCCCCAGCATTTT
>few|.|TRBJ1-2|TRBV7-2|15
CASSFITDSPYGYTF
TGTGCCAGCAGCTTCATTACTGACAGCCCCTATGGCTACACCTTC
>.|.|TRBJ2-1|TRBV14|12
CASSPRFSEQFF
TGTGCCAGCAGCCCTAGGTTTAGTGAGCAGTTCTTC
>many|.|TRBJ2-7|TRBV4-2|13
CASSRGLNYEQYF
TGTGCCAGCAGCAGGGGTCTAAATTACGAGCAGTACTTC
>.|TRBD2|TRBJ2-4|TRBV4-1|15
CASSLVPDGRDIQYF
TGCGCCAGCAGCTTAGTCCCGGACGGGAGGGACATTCAGTACTTC
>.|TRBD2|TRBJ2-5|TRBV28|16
CASSLPTSGGWETQYF
TGTGCCAGCAGTCTACCCACTAGCGGGGGATGGGAGACCCAGTACTTC
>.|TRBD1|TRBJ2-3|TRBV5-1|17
CASSSTPDRGFSDTQYF
TGCGCCAGCAGCTCGACCCCGGACAGGGGATTTTCAGATACGCAGTATTTT
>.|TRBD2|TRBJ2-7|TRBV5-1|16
CASSWGLADLSYEQYF
TGCGCCAGCAGCTGGGGACTAGCGGACCTATCCTACGAGCAGTACTTC
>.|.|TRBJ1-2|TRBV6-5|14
CASSYSLWADGYTF
TGTGCCAGCAGTTACTCACTCTGGGCTGATGGCTACACCTTC
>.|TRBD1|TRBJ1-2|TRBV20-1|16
CSARDPPDRANYGYTF
TGCAGTGCTAGAGATCCTCCGGACAGGGCTAACTATGGCTACACCTTC
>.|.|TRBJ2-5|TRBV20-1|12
CSAEGVRETQYF
TGCAGTGCCGAGGGGGTCCGGGAGACCCAGTACTTC
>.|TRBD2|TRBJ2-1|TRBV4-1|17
CASSQESSGSLGNEQFF
TGCGCCAGCAGCCAAGAGTCTAGCGGGTCATTAGGGAATGAGCAGTTCTTC